This TCR beta chain was recorded in a study of shared clonotypes between healthy human individuals. The study, taken as a whole, reports: A reduction in generation probabilities was seen for non-shared clonotypes relative to those shared by all four donors. Sharing of clonotypes among donors was expected to vary with sequencing depth. Estimated clonotype richness was generally higher in naive than memory subsets.

For this clone: Its antigen remains unidentified.

In the authors' methods: Quality scores were absent from the junction-only immunoSEQ sequences, so filtering differed. Using immunoSEQ multiplex PCR, the repertoire was profiled, and TCRdb retains in-frame clones only, with some absent. V and J calls and clone size are copied from that table; D and trimming were computed from the DNA. The sample yields some 2,500,000 clones, over 85% seen once. This CDR3 contains 19 residues. CDR1 is KGHSH, CDR2 LQKENI, per germline. With 3 bases removed from V and 0 bases from J, the gap between germline ends came to 23 bases. The TCR was taken from a young man in good health. Some clones in this sample may be carry-over from other donors' samples. The V gene is TRBV18, the J gene TRBJ2-5; D may be TRBD1 or TRBD2 (6 bases each). Sequences were obtained from naive CD4+ T cells from PBMCs. Subset meaning: CD45RA+ positively selected. The CDR3 coding sequence is TGTGCCAGCTCACCCGGGGGCAGGGGCTTGGAAAAGTACCAAGAGACCCAGTACTTC. Amino acid sequence: CASSPGGRGLEKYQETQYF.